This note documents a single TCR beta chain sequence. The CDR3 loop spans 16 amino acids. Germline CDR1 is GTSNPN and CDR2 is SVGIG (reference sequence). The V gene lost 0 bases and the J gene lost 0 bases, with 12 bases spanning the gap. PCR used 60 Vbeta primers and 13 Jbeta primers. Some clones are missing from TCRdb's copy, which holds only in-frame ones; the method was immunoSEQ multiplex PCR. The repertoire table contains roughly 200,000 clones. This record comes from a study of cytomegalovirus exposure and HLA in healthy donors. This sequence joins TRBV30 and TRBJ1-5; D ambiguous. The source material was PBMCs. The TCR was taken from a man aged 30 to 45 in good health and CMV-seronegative. CDR3 residues: CAWSVQSLYSNQPQHF. CDR3 coding DNA: TGTGCCTGGAGTGTACAGTCTCTTTATAGCAATCAGCCCCAGCATTTT.